Listed below are T cell receptor beta chains from one sample, sequenced in a study of blood T cell repertoires in COVID-19. TCRdb's table, derived via immunoSEQ multiplex PCR, lists solely in-frame clones and lacks some. The repertoire consists of some 460,000 clones, with around nine tenths occurring once and the leading ten covering approximately 4.5%. The sequenced sample consisted of peripheral blood. These receptors originate from a woman aged 25 to 39 with acute or convalescent COVID-19. CDR3s include the opening cysteine and the closing phenylalanine or tryptophan. The order of the fields is D gene, clone size, V gene, J gene, CDR3 DNA, CDR3 protein. The D gene is left open where the match is weak. Rows give clone size only sometimes, using once, few, many, or a class for an expanded clone.

>.|.|TRBV19|TRBJ1-3
TGTGCCAGTCGCATCAGGGGTTCTGGAAACACCATATATTTT
CASRIRGSGNTIYF
>.|once|TRBV11-2|TRBJ2-5
TGTGCCAGCAGCTTAAACGTCCGTTTCCGGGGGACCCAGTACTTC
CASSLNVRFRGTQYF
>.|.|TRBV6-1|TRBJ2-1
TGTGCCAGCAGTGAAAACCGCGGTGAGCAGTTCTTC
CASSENRGEQFF
>.|.|TRBV19|TRBJ1-5
TGTGCCAGTAGGGGGACAACGCAAAATCAGCCCCAGCATTTT
CASRGTTQNQPQHF
>.|.|TRBV6-6|TRBJ2-1
TGTGCCAGCAGTCGAGCCGGGACACCTAGAACAAATGAGCAGTTCTTC
CASSRAGTPRTNEQFF
>TRBD1|.|TRBV29-1|TRBJ1-1
TGCAGCTCCAGGACAGGGGGCACTGAAGCTTTCTTT
CSSRTGGTEAFF
>TRBD2|.|TRBV9|TRBJ2-5
TGTGCCAGCAGCGTTAGCGGGGGGGCTCTAGAGACCCAGTACTTC
CASSVSGGALETQYF
>TRBD2|.|TRBV5-4|TRBJ2-7
TGTGCCAGCACGAAGCAGACTAGCGGTACCTACGAGCAGTACTTC
CASTKQTSGTYEQYF
>TRBD1|.|TRBV2|TRBJ2-7
TGTGCCGGCGCCCGGGGACAGGGGTCGTTCGAGCAGTACTTC
CAGARGQGSFEQYF
>.|.|TRBV2|TRBJ1-1
TGTGCCAGCATTCAGAACACTGAAGCTTTCTTT
CASIQNTEAFF
>.|.|TRBV7-3|TRBJ1-1
TGTGCCAGCAGCTTAAATGGAGGAAACACTGAAGCTTTCTTT
CASSLNGGNTEAFF
>.|.|TRBV29-1|TRBJ2-7
TGCAGCAAAAGGAGGCCCTACGAGCAGTACTTC
CSKRRPYEQYF
>.|few|TRBV7-6|TRBJ1-1
TGTGCCAGCAGCTTAGGACAGACCCTTGAAGCTTTCTTT
CASSLGQTLEAFF
>.|.|TRBV6-6|TRBJ2-3
TGTGCCAGCAGTTACGAAGGGGCCTACAACACAGATACGCAGTATTTT
CASSYEGAYNTDTQYF
>TRBD1|once|TRBV4-1|TRBJ2-5
TGCGCCAGCAGCCTAGGGGGCCGGGTCTGGGAGACCCAGTACTTC
CASSLGGRVWETQYF
>TRBD1|.|TRBV29-1|TRBJ1-2
TGCAGCGTTGCAATACAGGGGGCTCCTAACTATGGCTACACCTTC
CSVAIQGAPNYGYTF
>.|.|TRBV19|TRBJ1-1
TGTGCCACCTTCGAGGGTCCTTACACTGAAGCTTTCTTT
CATFEGPYTEAFF
>.|.|TRBV2|TRBJ1-2
TGTGCCAGCAGTGAGAGATCCGGCTACACCTTC
CASSERSGYTF
>TRBD2|.|TRBV2|TRBJ2-3
TGTGCCAGCAGTGAGTCTAGCGGGGGGGATACGCAGTATTTT
CASSESSGGDTQYF
>.|.|TRBV6-1|TRBJ2-1
TGTGCCAGCAGTGAATATCAGGTTCGGTACAATGAGCAGTTCTTC
CASSEYQVRYNEQFF
>TRBD1|.|TRBV27|TRBJ2-5
TGTGCCAGCAGTACCTTGACAGGGCAAGAGACCCAGTACTTC
CASSTLTGQETQYF
>TRBD1|few|TRBV15|TRBJ2-7
TGTGCCACCAGCAGACCCCGTCCTCGGACAGGGAGCTCCTACGAGCAGTACTTC
CATSRPRPRTGSSYEQYF
>.|.|TRBV7-2|TRBJ2-1
TGTGCCAGCAGCCGAGGAGCTTGGGATGAGCAGTTCTTC
CASSRGAWDEQFF
>.|.|TRBV21-1|TRBJ1-5
TGTGCCAGCAGCAGGGGGGGGGCATATAGCAATCAGCCCCAGCATTTT
CASSRGGAYSNQPQHF
>.|.|TRBV28|TRBJ2-6
TGTGCCAGCAGTAAAGGCAGGGGTACTGGGGCCAACGTCCTGACTTTC
CASSKGRGTGANVLTF
>.|.|TRBV7-2|TRBJ1-2
TGTGCCAGCAGCCCTCTTTGGGGAGCTAACTATGGCTACACCTTC
CASSPLWGANYGYTF
>TRBD2|.|TRBV12-5|TRBJ2-3
TGTGCTAGTGGAGACTATTCCGGGACTAGCGGGCTCACAGATACGCAGTATTTT
CASGDYSGTSGLTDTQYF
>.|once|TRBV18|TRBJ1-3
TGTGCCACCACACAGAGCTCTGGAAACACCATATATTTT
CATTQSSGNTIYF
>.|once|TRBV28|TRBJ2-2
TGTGCCAGCAGTTCACACTCTAGAAACACCGGGGAGCTGTTTTTT
CASSSHSRNTGELFF
>.|.|TRBV6-5|TRBJ1-1
TGTGCCAGCAGGTATAGTCAGGTGACTGAAGCTTTCTTT
CASRYSQVTEAFF
>.|once|TRBV6-6|TRBJ1-4
TGTGCCAGCAGTTCACACAATGAAAAACTGTTTTTT
CASSSHNEKLFF
>TRBD1|.|TRBV3-1/TRBV3-2|TRBJ2-7
TGTGCCAGCAGCCTCACCCGGGACAGGGGACGTACCTACGAGCAGTACTTC
CASSLTRDRGRTYEQYF
>TRBD1|.|TRBV10-1|TRBJ1-2
TGCGCCAGCAGTGACGAAGGGGACAGGCCAACCCATAACTATGGCTACACCTTC
CASSDEGDRPTHNYGYTF
>.|.|TRBV10-1|TRBJ2-3
TGCGCCAGCAGTCCCATGACAGGAACAGATACGCAGTATTTT
CASSPMTGTDTQYF